The next 15 T cell receptor beta chains were all read from a single sample in a study of shared T cell receptors in the human thymus. Libraries were prepared by immunoSEQ multiplex PCR; TCRdb keeps only in-frame clonotypes and omits some of them. This table holds roughly 700,000 clones, roughly 90% found once. Another study also made use of these data, one on human thymus T cells.

The sample comprised thymocytes. The receptors come from a boy less than two years old with a congenital heart defect.

This clone was seen only once. The V gene is TRBV27, the J gene TRBJ1-5; the match to TRBD1 covers 9 bases. The J segment lost 6 bases and the V segment lost 6 bases, leaving 12 bases of the junction unmatched. CDR1 is MNHEY, CDR2 SMNVEV, per germline (reference sequence). The CDR3 covers 16 residues. CDR3 sequence reads: CASSSPGQGPGQPQHF. The CDR3 DNA reads TGTGCCAGCAGCAGCCCGGGACAGGGCCCAGGTCAGCCCCAGCATTTT.

The chain is built from TRBV6-6 and TRBJ2-2; tentatively, D is TRBD1 (5 bases). The germline gives CDR1 MNHNY, CDR2 SVGAGI (reference sequence). Trimming took 0 bases from V and 3 from J, leaving 11 bases between them. CDR3 length: 16 amino acids. The CDR3 loop reads CASSYSMGQYTGELFF. For the CDR3, the DNA is TGTGCCAGCAGTTACTCGATGGGGCAGTACACCGGGGAGCTGTTTTTT.

For the CDR3, the DNA is TGTGCCAGCAGCTTATTTGCGGGAGGCGGAGAGCAGTACTTC. Its protein is CASSLFAGGGEQYF. The chain uses TRBV7-9 and TRBJ2-7, with 8 bases aligning to TRBD2. CDR1 is SEHNR, CDR2 FQNEAQ, per germline (reference sequence). V dropped 2 bases and J dropped 7; count of bases not matched to a gene: 7. This CDR3 is 14 amino acids long.

The chain uses TRBV14 and TRBJ2-1; D might be TRBD2 (6 bases). Deletions cut 0 bases from V and 6 bases from J, with 9 bases between. Germline-derived CDR1 and CDR2 are SGHDN and FVKESK. The CDR3 is 14 residues long. In DNA, the CDR3 is TGTGCCAGCAGCCAAGACCCTAGCGCCAATGAGCAGTTCTTC. Its translation: CASSQDPSANEQFF.

The V gene is TRBV12-5, the J gene TRBJ1-5; 9 bases map to TRBD1. The CDR3 loop spans 18 amino acids. CDR1 and CDR2 from the germline V gene are LGHNT and FRNRAP. With 4 bases clipped from V and 1 base from J, the junction kept 11 bases outside the gene matches. The CDR3 reads CASGWTRTGEGSNQPQHF. As DNA, the CDR3 is TGTGCTAGTGGTTGGACTCGGACAGGGGAAGGGAGCAATCAGCCCCAGCATTTT.

The V call is TRBV20-1, the J call TRBJ1-1, with D unclear. From germline, CDR1 is DFQATT and CDR2 SNEGSKA (reference sequence). This CDR3 has 11 amino acids. V dropped 0 bases and J dropped 6 bases, with 5 bases sitting between them. The CDR3 reads CSAREAAEAFF. The CDR3 coding sequence is TGCAGTGCTAGAGAGGCCGCTGAAGCTTTCTTT.

The chain couples TRBV4-3 to TRBJ2-1; 8 nucleotides align to TRBD2. With 0 bases clipped from V and 1 base from J, the junction kept 11 bases outside the gene matches. Germline values: CDR1 LGHNA, CDR2 YSLEER. CDR3 size: 19 residues. The CDR3 DNA reads as TGCGCCAGCAGCCAAGATAGTGTCGTGACTAGCGAGTCCTACAATGAGCAGTTCTTC. It encodes CASSQDSVVTSESYNEQFF.

The chain couples TRBV5-1 to TRBJ2-2, with D perhaps TRBD2 (5 bases). This CDR3 is built from 13 residues. Germline values: CDR1 SGHRS, CDR2 YFSETQ. Trimming took off 5 bases at V and 6 bases at J, with 11 bases between the two ends. The CDR3 DNA is TGCGCCAGCAGAGCAGCGGACGCCGGGGAGCTGTTTTTT. Translating gives CASRAADAGELFF.

The V call is TRBV15, the J call TRBJ2-4; TRBD1 agrees at 7 bases. The length of the CDR3 is 15 residues. CDR1 and CDR2 (germline): LNHNV, YYDKDF (reference sequence). J was trimmed by 0 bases and V by 5 bases; bases with no gene match: 4. The CDR3 loop is CATSPGQLAKNIQYF. Here the CDR3 DNA reads TGTGCCACCAGCCCGGGACAGTTAGCCAAAAACATTCAGTACTTC.

The chain couples TRBV27 to TRBJ2-7; 7 positions match TRBD1. The CDR3 extends over 16 amino acids. Germline V gene sequence: CDR1 MNHEY, CDR2 SMNVEV (reference sequence). The trim removed 6 bases at V and 0 bases at J, leaving 11 bases unmatched. The CDR3 DNA reads TGTGCCAGCAGAGAGAGAAAGGACAGGCGCTCCTACGAGCAGTACTTC. It is translated as CASRERKDRRSYEQYF.

The chain uses TRBV5-1 and TRBJ2-5; 8 positions match TRBD2. This CDR3 is built from 18 residues. Germline values: CDR1 SGHRS, CDR2 YFSETQ. V shed 7 bases, J shed 4 bases, and the junction held 21 bases outside the gene matches. The CDR3 loop reads CASLRSGGGGPRPETQYF. The CDR3 nucleotides are TGCGCCAGCTTGAGAAGCGGGGGAGGTGGGCCGAGACCAGAGACCCAGTACTTC.

The gene calls are TRBV4-1 and TRBJ2-7, with 9 bases aligning to TRBD1. The ends lost 0 bases at V and 4 bases at J; junction bases unmatched: 10. Germline lookup yields CDR1 MGHRA and CDR2 YSYEKL. CDR3 length equals 17 residues. Here the CDR3 DNA reads TGCGCCAGCAGCCAAGATTGGAGCTGGGACAGGGCGTACGAGCAGTACTTC. This translates into CASSQDWSWDRAYEQYF.

The chain joins TRBV5-1 to TRBJ2-1, with TRBD2 matching over 12 bases. The germline gives CDR1 SGHRS, CDR2 YFSETQ. This CDR3 comprises 16 residues. V lost 4 bases to trimming and J lost 5 bases; unmatched junction nucleotides: 7. CDR3 residues: CASSISRTSGDNEQFF. The CDR3 DNA sequence: TGCGCCAGCAGCATCTCCAGGACTAGCGGGGACAATGAGCAGTTCTTC.

The rearrangement links TRBV14 to TRBJ2-1; tentative D call: TRBD2 (5 bases). Deletions cut 0 bases from V and 6 bases from J, with 9 bases between. This CDR3 has 14 amino acids. In germline, CDR1 is SGHDN, CDR2 FVKESK. The chain's CDR3 is CASSQEGEGNEQFF. DNA of the CDR3: TGTGCCAGCAGCCAAGAAGGAGAGGGCAATGAGCAGTTCTTC.

This chain uses TRBV28 with TRBJ2-1; possible D gene TRBD1, 5 bases. The length of the CDR3 is 14 residues. V lost 3 bases, J lost 10 bases, and 16 bases lay in between. Per the germline V gene, CDR1 is MDHEN and CDR2 is SYDVKM. CDR3 sequence reads: CASSLGPTTQEQFF. The CDR3 bases are TGTGCCAGCAGTTTGGGGCCGACCACCCAAGAGCAGTTCTTC.